What follows describes a single TCR beta chain. How the authors handled the data: Reference gene primer amplification in the assay estimated nucleated cell counts. The assay was immunoSEQ multiplex PCR, and TCRdb's table has in-frame clones only and misses some. V and J calls and clone size are those listed in that table; D and trimming were worked out from the DNA. Of about 200,000 clones in the sample, about 85% were seen once. The data stem from a study of blood T cell repertoires in COVID-19. Study overall: Material from acute and convalescent COVID-19 was sourced from the United States, Italy and Spain. In each case, the material was cDNA or gDNA derived from T cells, B-cell-depleted T cells, or PBMCs.

Germline V CDR1 and CDR2: MNHNY, SVGAGI (reference sequence). V lost 4 bases and J lost 4; bases outside the gene matches: 5. The CDR3 runs to 15 residues. This clonotype was obtained from a man aged 55 to 70 with COVID-19, enrolled during active disease. Sequencing was done on a sample of peripheral blood. The genes are TRBV6-6 and TRBJ2-7; 12 nucleotides align to TRBD1. The CDR3: CASSSRDRGRYEQYF. The CDR3 nucleotides are TGTGCCAGCAGTTCCCGGGACAGGGGGCGTTACGAGCAGTACTTC.